The rows below give T cell receptor beta chains drawn from one sample of a study of cytomegalovirus exposure and HLA in healthy donors. TCRdb's table, derived via immunoSEQ multiplex PCR, lists solely in-frame clones and lacks some. The sample includes more than 90,000 clones, about 78% of them seen just once. The sequenced material came from PBMCs. The receptors were sampled from a middle-aged woman in good health and CMV-seronegative. Each CDR3 is given with its conserved first and last residue. D genes are given only for firm matches.

v_gene	j_gene	d_gene	CDR3aa
TRBV11-2	TRBJ2-7	-	CASSKTAKLREQYF
TRBV28	TRBJ2-7	-	CASRPHGTTSYEQYF
TRBV5-1	TRBJ2-3	-	CASSLRGTGTDTQYF
TRBV6-4	TRBJ2-7	TRBD1	CASSESPDRDEQYF
TRBV18	TRBJ2-3	TRBD2	CASSPLAGGPSTDTQYF
TRBV27	TRBJ1-5	-	CASSFTPGEQPQHF
TRBV9	TRBJ2-1	-	CASSVFDLGVESSYNEQFF
TRBV29-1	TRBJ1-2	-	CSVPQDYGYTF
TRBV30	TRBJ2-7	-	CAWSSRVAYEQYF
TRBV5-4	TRBJ2-1	TRBD2	CASSRSSGRSYNEQFF
TRBV19	TRBJ1-1	-	CAAGIMNTEAFF
TRBV7-3	TRBJ2-1	TRBD2	CASSPGGLAGHNEQFF
TRBV7-3	TRBJ2-1	TRBD2	CASSLALAVYNEQFF
TRBV7-6	TRBJ2-2	-	CASSLASSTGELFF
TRBV9	TRBJ2-5	-	CASSVVPGETQYF
TRBV6-1	TRBJ2-2	TRBD1	CASIKDRDTGELFF
TRBV13	TRBJ2-7	-	CASSPVGGGTYEQYF
TRBV19	TRBJ2-2	TRBD2	CASRSRGGANTGELFF